The entry that follows covers one TCR beta chain sequence. The PCR employed 60 Vbeta primers together with 13 Jbeta primers. Produced via immunoSEQ multiplex PCR; TCRdb's table is partial and in-frame only. The top ten clones hold 3% to 3.5% of a sample with some 150,000 clones, more than 60% of them seen once. This sample was included in a study of cytomegalovirus exposure and HLA in healthy donors. The germline gives CDR1 SGHTA, CDR2 FQGNSA. There are 18 residues in the CDR3. J was trimmed by 4 bases and V by 2 bases; bases with no gene match: 6. Sequenced sample: PBMCs. The receptor was isolated from a man in his forties in good health and CMV-seronegative. This chain links TRBV7-2 with TRBJ2-3, with 16 nucleotides matching TRBD2. The CDR3 sequence: CASSLPGTSGGASDTQYF. In DNA, the CDR3 is TGTGCCAGCAGCTTACCCGGGACTAGCGGGGGGGCCTCAGATACGCAGTATTTT. Based on the CDR3 plus reference TRBV7-2 and TRBJ2-3, the full variable domain is GAGVSQSPSNKVTEKGKDVELRCDPISGHTALYWYRQSLGQGLEFLIYFQGNSAPDKSGLPSDRFSAERTGGSVSTLTIQRTQQEDSAVYLCASSLPGTSGGASDTQYFGPGTRLTVL.